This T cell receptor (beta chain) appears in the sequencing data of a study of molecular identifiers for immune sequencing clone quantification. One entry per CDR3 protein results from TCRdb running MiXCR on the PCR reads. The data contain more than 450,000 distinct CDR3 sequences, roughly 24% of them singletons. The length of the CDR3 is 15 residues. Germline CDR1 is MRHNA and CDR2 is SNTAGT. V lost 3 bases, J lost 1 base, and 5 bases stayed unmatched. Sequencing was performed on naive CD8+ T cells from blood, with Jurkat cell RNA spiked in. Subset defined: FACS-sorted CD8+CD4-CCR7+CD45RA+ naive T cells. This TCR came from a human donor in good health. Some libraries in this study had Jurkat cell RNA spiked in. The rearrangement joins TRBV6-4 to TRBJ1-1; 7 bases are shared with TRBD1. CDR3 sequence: CASSETSGGNTEAFF. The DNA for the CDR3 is TGTGCCAGCAGTGAAACCTCAGGGGGGAACACTGAAGCTTTCTTT.